The entry below describes one T cell receptor (beta chain). TCRdb's table, derived via immunoSEQ multiplex PCR, lists solely in-frame clones and lacks some. The repertoire includes more than 95,000 clones, around 90% of them detected once, and roughly 5% sits in the top ten. The data originate from a study of blood T cell repertoires in COVID-19. Study at large: Both acute and convalescent COVID-19 samples were obtained from the United States, Italy and Spain.

CDR3 length: 16 amino acids. The germline gives CDR1 SGHRS, CDR2 YFSETQ. Trimming removed 5 bases from V and 6 bases from J; junction bases left unmatched: 12. The sequenced sample was peripheral blood. The genes are TRBV5-1 and TRBJ2-1; 9 bases match TRBD1. The receptor was isolated from a human donor in a cohort sampled during active COVID-19. The CDR3 bases are TGCGCCAGCAGGTTAATTCCGGGACAGGGTTTCAATGAGCAGTTCTTC. As protein: CASRLIPGQGFNEQFF. Filled out from reference TRBV5-1 and TRBJ2-1, the complete variable domain reads KAGVTQTPRYLIKTRGQQVTLSCSPISGHRSVSWYQQTPGQGLQFLFEYFSETQRNKGNFPGRFSGRQFSNSRSEMNVSTLELGDSALYLCASRLIPGQGFNEQFFGPGTRLTVL.